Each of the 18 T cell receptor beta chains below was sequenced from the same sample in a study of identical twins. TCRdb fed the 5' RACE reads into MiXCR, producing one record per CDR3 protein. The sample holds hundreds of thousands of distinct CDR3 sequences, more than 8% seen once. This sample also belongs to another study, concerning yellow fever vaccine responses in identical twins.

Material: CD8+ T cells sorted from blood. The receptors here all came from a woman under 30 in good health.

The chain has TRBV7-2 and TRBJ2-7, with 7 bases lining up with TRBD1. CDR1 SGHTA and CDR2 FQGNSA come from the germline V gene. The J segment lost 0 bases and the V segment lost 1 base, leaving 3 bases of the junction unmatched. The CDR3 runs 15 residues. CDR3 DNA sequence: TGTGCCAGCAGCTTAGGGGGACAGATCTCCTACGAGCAGTACTTC. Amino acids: CASSLGGQISYEQYF.

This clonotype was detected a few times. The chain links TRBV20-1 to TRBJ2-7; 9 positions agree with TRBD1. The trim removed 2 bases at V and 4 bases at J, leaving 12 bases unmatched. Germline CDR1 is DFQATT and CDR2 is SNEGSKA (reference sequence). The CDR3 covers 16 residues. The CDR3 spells CSARPKPGQGGYEQYF. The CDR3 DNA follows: TGCAGTGCTAGACCCAAACCGGGACAGGGTGGGTACGAGCAGTACTTC.

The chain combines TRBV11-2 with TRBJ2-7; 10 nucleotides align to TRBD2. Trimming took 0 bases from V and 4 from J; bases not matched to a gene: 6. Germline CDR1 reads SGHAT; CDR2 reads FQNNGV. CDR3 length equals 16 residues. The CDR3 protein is CASSLDRASGSYEQYF. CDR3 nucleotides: TGTGCCAGCAGCTTAGATCGGGCTAGCGGGAGTTACGAGCAGTACTTC.

The CDR3 nucleotides read TGCAGTGCCGAGGCCGGCAAGTCCTACGAGCAGTACTTC. This encodes CSAEAGKSYEQYF. The rearrangement links TRBV20-1 to TRBJ2-7; D gene unclear. Germline CDR1 reads DFQATT; CDR2 reads SNEGSKA (reference sequence). The germline V and J ends were trimmed by 6 bases and 1 base, with 13 bases remaining between them. This CDR3 has 13 residues.

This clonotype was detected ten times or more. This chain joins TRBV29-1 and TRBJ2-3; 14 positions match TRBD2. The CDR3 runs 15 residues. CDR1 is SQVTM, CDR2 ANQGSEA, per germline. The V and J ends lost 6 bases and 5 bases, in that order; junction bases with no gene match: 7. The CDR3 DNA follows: TGCAGCGTCATTGGGACTAGCGGGAGAGGAGATACGCAGTATTTT. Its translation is CSVIGTSGRGDTQYF.

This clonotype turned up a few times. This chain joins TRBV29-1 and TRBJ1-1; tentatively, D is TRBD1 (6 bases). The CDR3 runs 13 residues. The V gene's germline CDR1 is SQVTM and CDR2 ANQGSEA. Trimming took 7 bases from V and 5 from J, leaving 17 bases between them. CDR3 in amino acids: CSAIGGEWTEAFF. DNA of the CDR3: TGCAGCGCAATAGGGGGAGAGTGGACTGAAGCTTTCTTT.

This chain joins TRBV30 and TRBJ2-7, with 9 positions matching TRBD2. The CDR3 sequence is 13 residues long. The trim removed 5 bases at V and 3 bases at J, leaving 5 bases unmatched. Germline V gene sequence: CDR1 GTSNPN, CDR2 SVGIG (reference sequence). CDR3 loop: CAWDSGRIYEQYF. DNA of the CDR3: TGTGCCTGGGATAGCGGGAGAATCTACGAGCAGTACTTC.

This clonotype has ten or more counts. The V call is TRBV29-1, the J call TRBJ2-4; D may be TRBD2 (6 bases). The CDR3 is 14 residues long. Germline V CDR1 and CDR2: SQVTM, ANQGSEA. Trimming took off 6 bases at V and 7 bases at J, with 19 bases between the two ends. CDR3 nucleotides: TGCAGCGTGATAGATGGGTCAGGGAGGAACATTCAGTACTTC. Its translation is CSVIDGSGRNIQYF.

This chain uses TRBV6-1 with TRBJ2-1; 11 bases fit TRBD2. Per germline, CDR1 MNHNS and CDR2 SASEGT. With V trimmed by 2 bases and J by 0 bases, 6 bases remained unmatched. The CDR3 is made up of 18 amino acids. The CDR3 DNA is TGTGCCAGCAGTGAACTAGCGGGAGGAGGGCCCTCCTACAATGAGCAGTTCTTC. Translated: CASSELAGGGPSYNEQFF.

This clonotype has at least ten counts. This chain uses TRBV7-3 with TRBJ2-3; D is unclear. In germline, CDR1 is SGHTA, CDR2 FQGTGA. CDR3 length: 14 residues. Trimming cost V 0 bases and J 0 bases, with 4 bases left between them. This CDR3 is CASSLTASTDTQYF. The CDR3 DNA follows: TGTGCCAGCAGCTTAACGGCTAGCACAGATACGCAGTATTTT.

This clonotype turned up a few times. The CDR3 reads CASSWGRRASGTGELFF. CDR3 nucleotides: TGTGCCAGCAGCTGGGGTAGGCGGGCTAGCGGGACCGGGGAGCTGTTTTTT. This rearrangement joins TRBV11-2 to TRBJ2-2, with 8 nucleotides matching TRBD2. The CDR3 covers 17 residues. The germline V gene encodes CDR1 SGHAT and CDR2 FQNNGV. With V trimmed by 4 bases and J by 5 bases, 12 bases remained unmatched. Complete variable domain (other parts from reference TRBV11-2 and TRBJ2-2): EAGVAQSPRYKIIEKRQSVAFWCNPISGHATLYWYQQILGQGPKLLIQFQNNGVVDDSQLPKDRFSAERLKGVDSTLKIQPAKLEDSAVYLCASSWGRRASGTGELFFGEGSRLTVL.

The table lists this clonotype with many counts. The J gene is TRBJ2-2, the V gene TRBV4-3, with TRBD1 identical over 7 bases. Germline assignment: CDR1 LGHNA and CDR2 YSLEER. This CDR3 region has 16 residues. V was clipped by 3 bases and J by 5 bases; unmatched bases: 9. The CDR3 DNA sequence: TGCGCCAGCAGCCATGGAGACAGGGTGGGAACCGGGGAGCTGTTTTTT. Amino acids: CASSHGDRVGTGELFF.

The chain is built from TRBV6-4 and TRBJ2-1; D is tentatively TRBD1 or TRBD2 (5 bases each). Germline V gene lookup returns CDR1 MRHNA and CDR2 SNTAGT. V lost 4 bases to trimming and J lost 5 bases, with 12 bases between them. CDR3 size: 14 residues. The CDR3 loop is CASSVLSGHNEQFF. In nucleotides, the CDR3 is TGTGCCAGCAGTGTTTTATCGGGGCACAATGAGCAGTTCTTC.

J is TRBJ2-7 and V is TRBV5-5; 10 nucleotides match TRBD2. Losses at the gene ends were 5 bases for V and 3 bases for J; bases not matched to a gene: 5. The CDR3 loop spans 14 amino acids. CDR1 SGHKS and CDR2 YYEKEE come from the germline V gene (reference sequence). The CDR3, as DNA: TGTGCCAGCAGTTCGACTAGCGGGTTCTACGAGCAGTACTTC. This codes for CASSSTSGFYEQYF.

The CDR3 spells CARCFSSASGTRDNEQFF. CDR3 in DNA: TGTGCCCGCTGTTTTTCATCAGCCAGCGGGACCCGGGACAATGAGCAGTTCTTC. V and J are TRBV3-1 and TRBJ2-1; TRBD2 agrees at 7 bases. This CDR3 has 18 residues. Germline CDR1 and CDR2: LGHDT and YNNKEL (reference sequence). J lost 5 bases, V lost 11 bases, and 24 bases had no gene match.

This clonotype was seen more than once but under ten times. The CDR3: CASSWFRGTYEQYF. The CDR3 bases are TGTGCCAGCAGCTGGTTCAGGGGAACCTACGAGCAGTACTTC. The chain is built from TRBV7-2 and TRBJ2-7; perhaps TRBD1 as D (6 bases). Deletions cut 4 bases from V and 2 bases from J, with 12 bases between. Germline lookup yields CDR1 SGHTA and CDR2 FQGNSA. This CDR3 is 14 amino acids long.

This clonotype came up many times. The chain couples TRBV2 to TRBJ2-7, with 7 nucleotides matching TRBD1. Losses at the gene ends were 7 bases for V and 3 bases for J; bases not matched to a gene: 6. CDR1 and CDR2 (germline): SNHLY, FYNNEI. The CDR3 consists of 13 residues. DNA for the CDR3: TGTGCCAGCATCGGACAGGACAACTACGAGCAGTACTTC. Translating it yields CASIGQDNYEQYF.

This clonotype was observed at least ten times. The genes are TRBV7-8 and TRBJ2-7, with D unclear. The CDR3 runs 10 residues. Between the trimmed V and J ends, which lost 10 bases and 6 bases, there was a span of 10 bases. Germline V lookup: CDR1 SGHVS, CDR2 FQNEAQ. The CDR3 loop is CATRRPEQYF. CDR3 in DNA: TGTGCCACTAGGCGTCCCGAGCAGTACTTC.